The TCR beta chain under discussion was sequenced for a study of T cells after yellow fever vaccination. Each CDR3 protein gets one entry after TCRdb re-called the 5' RACE reads with MiXCR. Of hundreds of thousands of distinct CDR3 sequences listed, roughly 12% were seen once; the top ten hold over 12%. Study-wide findings and caveats: High-abundance clonotypes from the bulk population could contaminate FACS-sorted repertoires.

CDR3 length: 12 residues. Germline loops: CDR1 MDHEN, CDR2 SYDVKM. V was pared by 7 bases and J by 2 bases, with 9 bases between. Regarding this clonotype: The antigen is undetermined.

The sample here was PBMCs, taken on the day of the yellow fever booster vaccination. This chain links TRBV28 with TRBJ2-7; no definite D call. The TCR sequence derives from a man aged 25 to 40 who received the YFV17D yellow fever vaccine. The CDR3 DNA is TGTGCCAGCAAAGCAGTCACCTACGAGCAGTACTTC. Translating it yields CASKAVTYEQYF.